These T cell receptor beta chains were read from a single sample in a study of blood T cell repertoires in COVID-19. Clones were sequenced by immunoSEQ multiplex PCR, and TCRdb holds only the in-frame ones, with some missing. The profile shows approximately 25,000 clones, about 72% of them singletons. Sequenced material: peripheral blood. The source is a woman of 80 years or more with acute or convalescent COVID-19. The CDR3 runs from the conserved cysteine through the conserved F or W. Fields, in order: V gene, D gene, clone size, J gene, CDR3 DNA, CDR3 protein. D genes are given only for firm matches. Clone size is given for some rows only: seen once, a few or many times, or a class if the clone is expanded.

V gene: TRBV2; D gene: NA; clone size: NA; J gene: TRBJ1-2; CDR3 DNA: TGTGCCAGCAGTTCTACACACAGGGAAGGTGGCTACACCTTC; CDR3 protein: CASSSTHREGGYTF
V gene: TRBV24-1; D gene: NA; clone size: NA; J gene: TRBJ2-3; CDR3 DNA: TGTGCCACCAGTGATTTGTCCCTAGCAACGCAGTATTTT; CDR3 protein: CATSDLSLATQYF
V gene: TRBV6-5; D gene: TRBD1; clone size: NA; J gene: TRBJ1-3; CDR3 DNA: TGTGCCAGCAGAAATGCCGGGACAGGGAGGGACACCATATATTTT; CDR3 protein: CASRNAGTGRDTIYF
V gene: TRBV19; D gene: TRBD1; clone size: NA; J gene: TRBJ2-2; CDR3 DNA: TGTGCCAGTAGCGCTCGGTTGGGACAGCATGGGGAGCTGTTTTTT; CDR3 protein: CASSARLGQHGELFF
V gene: TRBV10-3; D gene: TRBD1; clone size: NA; J gene: TRBJ2-7; CDR3 DNA: TGTGCCATCAGTGGGACCGGGACAGGCCTACCCTACGAGCAGTACTTC; CDR3 protein: CAISGTGTGLPYEQYF
V gene: TRBV10-2; D gene: NA; clone size: NA; J gene: TRBJ2-5; CDR3 DNA: TGCGCCAGCAGTGGTACGTTGGAGTGGTACCAAGAGACCCAGTACTTC; CDR3 protein: CASSGTLEWYQETQYF
V gene: TRBV5-5; D gene: TRBD1; clone size: NA; J gene: TRBJ2-7; CDR3 DNA: TGTGCCAGCAGACTGGGACAGGCCACCTACGAGCAGTACTTC; CDR3 protein: CASRLGQATYEQYF
V gene: TRBV10-1; D gene: TRBD2; clone size: NA; J gene: TRBJ2-1; CDR3 DNA: TGCGCCAGCTCACAAACTAGCGGAGGGGAGAATGAGCAGTTCTTC; CDR3 protein: CASSQTSGGENEQFF
V gene: TRBV15; D gene: NA; clone size: NA; J gene: TRBJ2-2; CDR3 DNA: TGTGCCACCAGCAGAGTGTTTGCGACCGGGGAGCTGTTTTTT; CDR3 protein: CATSRVFATGELFF
V gene: TRBV29-1; D gene: NA; clone size: once; J gene: TRBJ2-1; CDR3 DNA: TGCAGCGTTGAAGAGGGCCGACGGAATGAGCAGTTCTTC; CDR3 protein: CSVEEGRRNEQFF
V gene: TRBV5-1; D gene: NA; clone size: few; J gene: TRBJ1-1; CDR3 DNA: TGCGCCAGCAGCTTGGTTGGGGGGTCCTTAGGGCATGGAGCTTTCTTT; CDR3 protein: CASSLVGGSLGHGAFF
V gene: TRBV6-5; D gene: NA; clone size: NA; J gene: TRBJ1-5; CDR3 DNA: TGTGCCAGCAGCCGGGTGGGAGGGCAGCCCCAGCATTTT; CDR3 protein: CASSRVGGQPQHF
V gene: TRBV14; D gene: TRBD1; clone size: once; J gene: TRBJ1-3; CDR3 DNA: TGTGCCAGCAGCCAAGATAGGGAGGCGGGACAGGTTTACTCTGGAAACACCATATATTTT; CDR3 protein: CASSQDREAGQVYSGNTIYF
V gene: TRBV19; D gene: TRBD1; clone size: NA; J gene: TRBJ1-5; CDR3 DNA: TGTGCCAGTAGCCAGGGGGCGCGGGGTCAGCCCCAGCATTTT; CDR3 protein: CASSQGARGQPQHF
V gene: TRBV7-3; D gene: NA; clone size: NA; J gene: TRBJ2-5; CDR3 DNA: TGTGCCAGCAGCCGCCGCGCAGGAGGCCGGGAGACCCAGTACTTC; CDR3 protein: CASSRRAGGRETQYF
V gene: TRBV6-5; D gene: NA; clone size: NA; J gene: TRBJ2-5; CDR3 DNA: TGTGCCAGCAGCAAAAGACAGCAAGAGACCCAGTACTTC; CDR3 protein: CASSKRQQETQYF
V gene: TRBV7-3; D gene: TRBD1; clone size: NA; J gene: TRBJ1-1; CDR3 DNA: TGTGCCAGCAGTATAGGGGGCTACGGGACTGAAGCTTTCTTT; CDR3 protein: CASSIGGYGTEAFF
V gene: TRBV5-4; D gene: TRBD1; clone size: many; J gene: TRBJ2-7; CDR3 DNA: TGTGCCAGCAGCTCAGACAGGGGGCAAGAGCAGTACTTC; CDR3 protein: CASSSDRGQEQYF
V gene: TRBV7-6; D gene: TRBD1; clone size: few; J gene: TRBJ1-1; CDR3 DNA: TGTGCCAGCAGCTTAGGACAGGGTTTGAACACTGAAGCTTTCTTT; CDR3 protein: CASSLGQGLNTEAFF
V gene: TRBV13; D gene: TRBD1; clone size: NA; J gene: TRBJ1-3; CDR3 DNA: TGTGCCAGCAGCTTAGCCGGGACAGGGGCCGGAAACACCATATATTTT; CDR3 protein: CASSLAGTGAGNTIYF
V gene: TRBV28; D gene: NA; clone size: NA; J gene: TRBJ2-7; CDR3 DNA: TGTGCCAGTCCACCACGGGTAGAAGGGTGGGAGAGCTCCTACGAGCAGTACTTC; CDR3 protein: CASPPRVEGWESSYEQYF
V gene: TRBV5-6; D gene: NA; clone size: NA; J gene: TRBJ1-3; CDR3 DNA: TGTGCCAGCAGCTTGGGCGGAGGTCCTGGAAACACCATATATTTT; CDR3 protein: CASSLGGGPGNTIYF
V gene: TRBV5-6; D gene: NA; clone size: NA; J gene: TRBJ1-1; CDR3 DNA: TGTGCCAGCAGCCCCACCAGGCGCCTCCCTGAAGCTTTCTTT; CDR3 protein: CASSPTRRLPEAFF
V gene: TRBV25-1; D gene: NA; clone size: few; J gene: TRBJ2-1; CDR3 DNA: TGTGCCAGCAGGGTACCCCTGGGCGATGAGCAGTTCTTC; CDR3 protein: CASRVPLGDEQFF
V gene: TRBV19; D gene: NA; clone size: NA; J gene: TRBJ1-2; CDR3 DNA: TGTGCCAGTAGCCCAAGAGAGGGATTATCGGCTTATGGCTACACCTTC; CDR3 protein: CASSPREGLSAYGYTF
V gene: TRBV2; D gene: NA; clone size: NA; J gene: TRBJ1-1; CDR3 DNA: TGTGCCAGCAGTGCGGAGGCTTACACTGAAGCTTTCTTT; CDR3 protein: CASSAEAYTEAFF
V gene: TRBV29-1; D gene: NA; clone size: few; J gene: TRBJ1-2; CDR3 DNA: TGCAGCGCCAAAAGGACATCCAACTATGGCTACACCTTC; CDR3 protein: CSAKRTSNYGYTF
V gene: TRBV6-1; D gene: NA; clone size: NA; J gene: TRBJ1-6; CDR3 DNA: TGTGCCAGCAGTGATACCCCCATTGCGGATTCACCCCTCCACTTT; CDR3 protein: CASSDTPIADSPLHF
V gene: TRBV13; D gene: NA; clone size: NA; J gene: TRBJ2-1; CDR3 DNA: TGTGCCAGCAGCTTAGAAACAGGGCTTGGGCAGTTCTTC; CDR3 protein: CASSLETGLGQFF
V gene: TRBV4-1; D gene: NA; clone size: many; J gene: TRBJ2-7; CDR3 DNA: TGCGCCAGCAGCCAGGCTATAGGCGGGCCTACCTACGAGCAGTACTTC; CDR3 protein: CASSQAIGGPTYEQYF
V gene: TRBV28; D gene: NA; clone size: NA; J gene: TRBJ2-5; CDR3 DNA: TGTGCCAGCAGCCCACGGGGGTTACAGGAAGAGACCCAGTACTTC; CDR3 protein: CASSPRGLQEETQYF
V gene: TRBV29-1; D gene: NA; clone size: NA; J gene: TRBJ2-7; CDR3 DNA: TGCAGCGTTGCTATCGGACTGCACTACGAGCAGTACTTC; CDR3 protein: CSVAIGLHYEQYF
V gene: TRBV7-2; D gene: TRBD1; clone size: NA; J gene: TRBJ1-1; CDR3 DNA: TGTGCCAGCAGCCTCTCAGGGGGCGGTGAAGCTTTCTTT; CDR3 protein: CASSLSGGGEAFF
V gene: TRBV5-1; D gene: TRBD1; clone size: NA; J gene: TRBJ2-5; CDR3 DNA: TGCGCCAGCACCGGACAGGGCCAGGAGACCCAGTACTTC; CDR3 protein: CASTGQGQETQYF
V gene: TRBV6-5; D gene: TRBD1; clone size: NA; J gene: TRBJ2-3; CDR3 DNA: TGTGCCAGCAGTTACCGGGACAGTACCACAGATACGCAGTATTTT; CDR3 protein: CASSYRDSTTDTQYF
V gene: TRBV7-9; D gene: NA; clone size: many; J gene: TRBJ1-6; CDR3 DNA: TGTGCCAGCAGCTCCGGCGGGAGGGATTCACCCCTCCACTTT; CDR3 protein: CASSSGGRDSPLHF
V gene: TRBV5-4; D gene: NA; clone size: NA; J gene: TRBJ2-2; CDR3 DNA: TGTGCCTTGGGGACTTTAAACACCGGGGAGCTGTTTTTT; CDR3 protein: CALGTLNTGELFF
V gene: TRBV2; D gene: TRBD2; clone size: few; J gene: TRBJ2-2; CDR3 DNA: TGTGCCAGCGAGCTAGCGGGGGCCGGTGGCGGGGAGCTGTTTTTT; CDR3 protein: CASELAGAGGGELFF
V gene: TRBV10-3; D gene: TRBD1; clone size: once; J gene: TRBJ1-2; CDR3 DNA: TGTGCCATCAGTCCCGCAGGGGGCGGTTATGGCTACACCTTC; CDR3 protein: CAISPAGGGYGYTF
V gene: TRBV11-3; D gene: TRBD2; clone size: NA; J gene: TRBJ2-3; CDR3 DNA: TGTGCCAGCAGCCCCGGGAGGACACCTAGCACAGATACGCAGTATTTT; CDR3 protein: CASSPGRTPSTDTQYF
V gene: TRBV28; D gene: NA; clone size: NA; J gene: TRBJ2-7; CDR3 DNA: TGTGCCAGCAGCCCCTTCGGCTACGAGCAGTACTTC; CDR3 protein: CASSPFGYEQYF
V gene: TRBV24-1; D gene: NA; clone size: NA; J gene: TRBJ1-2; CDR3 DNA: TGTGCCACCTCCCTAGGTGACTATGGCTACACCTTC; CDR3 protein: CATSLGDYGYTF
V gene: TRBV30; D gene: NA; clone size: NA; J gene: TRBJ1-4; CDR3 DNA: TGTGCCTGGAGTGCTAACGCTAATGAAAAACTGTTTTTT; CDR3 protein: CAWSANANEKLFF
V gene: TRBV7-9; D gene: NA; clone size: NA; J gene: TRBJ1-2; CDR3 DNA: TGTGCCAGCAGCCCCTCCGGACTTGACCTCTATGGCTACACCTTC; CDR3 protein: CASSPSGLDLYGYTF
V gene: TRBV7-2; D gene: NA; clone size: NA; J gene: TRBJ2-7; CDR3 DNA: TGTGCCAGCAGCTTACTTGGGAGCGGCAGCTCCTACGAGCAGTACTTC; CDR3 protein: CASSLLGSGSSYEQYF
V gene: TRBV7-2; D gene: TRBD2; clone size: many; J gene: TRBJ2-1; CDR3 DNA: TGTGCCAGCAGCTTAGCTCCTGCGGGACTAGCGGGAATAAATGAGCAGTTCTTC; CDR3 protein: CASSLAPAGLAGINEQFF
V gene: TRBV5-1; D gene: NA; clone size: once; J gene: TRBJ1-6; CDR3 DNA: TGCGCCAGCAGCTTGGTGGCAGGGTTAGGATCACCCCTCCACTTT; CDR3 protein: CASSLVAGLGSPLHF
V gene: TRBV4-3; D gene: TRBD2; clone size: once; J gene: TRBJ2-7; CDR3 DNA: TGCGCCAGCAGCCAAATAGGGGGTAGCGGGAGTTACCAGTACTTC; CDR3 protein: CASSQIGGSGSYQYF
V gene: TRBV20-1; D gene: TRBD2; clone size: NA; J gene: TRBJ2-3; CDR3 DNA: TGCAGTGCTAGTGCTGCCTCTCTAGCGGGAGTAAATACGCAGTATTTT; CDR3 protein: CSASAASLAGVNTQYF
V gene: TRBV7-2; D gene: NA; clone size: NA; J gene: TRBJ1-2; CDR3 DNA: TGTGCCAGCAGCTTATCTAGCAACTATGGCTACACCTTC; CDR3 protein: CASSLSSNYGYTF
V gene: TRBV6-6; D gene: TRBD1; clone size: few; J gene: TRBJ2-7; CDR3 DNA: TGTGCCAGCAGTGCCGGGACAGAGTCCTACGAGCAGTACTTC; CDR3 protein: CASSAGTESYEQYF
V gene: TRBV4-1; D gene: TRBD2; clone size: few; J gene: TRBJ2-1; CDR3 DNA: TGCGCCAGCAGCCAAGCCGCAGGACTAGCGGGGACATACAATGAGCAGTTCTTC; CDR3 protein: CASSQAAGLAGTYNEQFF
V gene: TRBV19; D gene: TRBD1; clone size: NA; J gene: TRBJ1-1; CDR3 DNA: TGTGCCAGTAGTATCACAGGGGACGCTGAAGCTTTCTTT; CDR3 protein: CASSITGDAEAFF
V gene: TRBV7-2; D gene: NA; clone size: NA; J gene: TRBJ2-5; CDR3 DNA: TGTGCCAGCAGCTCCGGGGAGTCGGGGGAGACCCAGTACTTC; CDR3 protein: CASSSGESGETQYF
V gene: TRBV5-1; D gene: TRBD2; clone size: NA; J gene: TRBJ2-1; CDR3 DNA: TGCGCCAGCAGCTTGCAGGGCGGGGGGGCCTACAATGAGCAGTTCTTC; CDR3 protein: CASSLQGGGAYNEQFF
V gene: TRBV18; D gene: TRBD1; clone size: NA; J gene: TRBJ1-5; CDR3 DNA: TGTGCCAGCTCTCATGCCGGGCAGGGGGCGATGGACCAGCCCCAGCATTTT; CDR3 protein: CASSHAGQGAMDQPQHF
V gene: TRBV28; D gene: TRBD1; clone size: few; J gene: TRBJ1-5; CDR3 DNA: TGTGCCAGCAGTCCCCGACAGGGGATAGGAAATCAGCCCCAGCATTTT; CDR3 protein: CASSPRQGIGNQPQHF
V gene: TRBV5-4; D gene: TRBD2; clone size: NA; J gene: TRBJ2-5; CDR3 DNA: TGTGCCAGCAGCTTGGGACTAGCGGAGACCCAGTACTTC; CDR3 protein: CASSLGLAETQYF
V gene: TRBV7-9; D gene: NA; clone size: NA; J gene: TRBJ1-4; CDR3 DNA: TGTGCCAGCAGCTTAGGAGGGAATAATGAAAAACTGTTTTTT; CDR3 protein: CASSLGGNNEKLFF